The rows below give T cell receptor beta chains drawn from one sample of a study of cytomegalovirus exposure and HLA in healthy donors. Method: immunoSEQ multiplex PCR; TCRdb's copy keeps in-frame clones and lacks some. The table has about 98,000 clones, 87% seen once. The specimen sequenced was PBMCs. The origin of the receptors is a woman aged 30 to 39 in good health and CMV-seronegative. CDR3s include the opening cysteine and the closing phenylalanine or tryptophan. Fields, in order: clone size, D gene, J gene, V gene, CDR3 protein, CDR3 DNA. A D gene is named only where the DNA matches it firmly. Clone size is shown for a subset of rows, as once, few, many or a class of expanded clone.

NA	TRBD2	TRBJ2-3	TRBV7-9	CASSLRAGGLTDTQYF	TGTGCCAGCAGCCTGAGAGCGGGAGGGCTTACAGATACGCAGTATTTT
NA	TRBD2	TRBJ2-7	TRBV7-6	CASSLGGRETYEQYF	TGTGCCAGCAGCTTAGGCGGGAGGGAGACCTACGAGCAGTACTTC
NA	NA	TRBJ2-3	TRBV5-6	CASSLVYRGTDTQYF	TGTGCCAGCAGCCTGGTATACAGAGGCACAGATACGCAGTATTTT
NA	NA	TRBJ2-7	TRBV5-6	CASSLVTGFPYEQYF	TGTGCCAGCAGCTTGGTTACAGGTTTTCCCTACGAGCAGTACTTC
once	TRBD1	TRBJ2-1	TRBV5-4	CASSSSGTGGHEQFF	TGTGCCAGCAGCTCTTCCGGGACAGGGGGCCATGAGCAGTTCTTC
NA	NA	TRBJ1-2	TRBV6-5	CASSVVDGSGYTF	TGTGCCAGCAGTGTCGTGGACGGGAGTGGCTACACCTTC
NA	NA	TRBJ2-6	TRBV6-5	CASKRGIGGANVLTF	TGTGCCAGCAAGCGCGGGATCGGTGGGGCCAACGTCCTGACTTTC
NA	NA	TRBJ2-1	TRBV27	CASSLLTRDLNNEQFF	TGTGCCAGCAGTTTACTGACCCGGGACTTAAACAATGAGCAGTTCTTC
once	NA	TRBJ2-1	TRBV2	CASSEGAYNEQFF	TGTGCCAGCAGTGAAGGGGCTTACAATGAGCAGTTCTTC
NA	NA	TRBJ2-5	TRBV4-2	CASSRTHGQKETQYF	TGTGCCAGCAGCCGAACCCACGGACAGAAAGAGACCCAGTACTTC
NA	NA	TRBJ1-1	TRBV23-1	CASSRWKGVVSNTEAFF	TGCGCCAGCAGTCGATGGAAAGGGGTAGTTTCGAACACTGAAGCTTTCTTT
few	TRBD1	TRBJ1-2	TRBV27	CASSTTTGLGYTF	TGTGCCAGCAGTACGACGACAGGGCTTGGCTACACCTTC
NA	TRBD1	TRBJ1-2	TRBV10-3	CAISEGTANYGYTF	TGTGCCATCAGTGAAGGGACAGCCAACTATGGCTACACCTTC
NA	NA	TRBJ1-1	TRBV7-2	CASSVTGSTEAFF	TGTGCCAGCAGCGTTACAGGGAGCACTGAAGCTTTCTTT
few	TRBD1	TRBJ1-5	TRBV5-1	CASSTTGDWNQPQHF	TGCGCCAGCAGCACGACAGGGGATTGGAATCAGCCCCAGCATTTT